This T cell receptor (beta chain) was found in a study of T cells in Graves' hyperthyroidism and ophthalmopathy. These patients, aged 18 to 65, had recently diagnosed hyperthyroidism lasting under 2 months. The PBMCs were taken from around 9 ml of fresh peripheral blood. RNA transcripts provided the source from which TCR beta CDR3 regions were amplified. The TCR CDR3 first-round RT-PCR relied on the HTBI primer set. TCRdb re-called the multiplex PCR reads through MiXCR, storing one row per CDR3 protein. The sample lists around 450,000 distinct CDR3 sequences, around 16% occurring once. Material: blood. This clonotype was sampled from a young woman with Graves' hyperthyroidism.

The CDR3 sequence is CASSLGTATMAFF. Here the CDR3 DNA reads TGTGCCAGCAGCTTAGGGACAGCGACTATGGCTTTCTTT. The genes are TRBV25-1 and TRBJ1-1; 7 nucleotides agree with TRBD1. V shed 6 bases and J 11 bases; nucleotides not matched to a gene: 12. The germline V gene encodes CDR1 MGHDK and CDR2 SYGVNS. This CDR3 spans 13 amino acids.